This T cell receptor beta chain emerged from a study of T cells after yellow fever vaccination. The germline V and J ends were trimmed by 2 bases and 1 base, with 8 bases remaining between them. The germline V gene has CDR1 LGHDT and CDR2 YNNKEL (reference sequence). The CDR3 is 14 residues long. Researchers made TCR cDNA using 5'RACE template switching, and this step added a universal primer site and UMIs. TCRdb re-derived calls from the 5' RACE reads in MiXCR, one entry per CDR3 protein. Here the sample spans 200,000 to 300,000 distinct CDR3 sequences, approximately 3.5% being singletons. Ten or more counts support this clonotype.

The rearrangement uses TRBV3-1 and TRBJ1-1; D perhaps matches TRBD1 (5 bases). This TCR was sampled from a man aged 18 to 29 who received the YFV17D yellow fever vaccine. The sequenced sample was PBMCs, obtained 15 days after the yellow fever booster vaccination. This CDR3 reads CASSQRTQNTEAFF. Here the CDR3 DNA reads TGTGCCAGCAGCCAAAGGACACAGAACACTGAAGCTTTCTTT.